This record concerns one T cell receptor (beta chain) sequence. The data were obtained in a study of blood T cell repertoires in COVID-19. CDR1 LGHNA and CDR2 YNFKEQ come from the germline V gene. This CDR3 spans 14 amino acids. Germline trimming cut 5 bases from V and 14 bases from J; bases unmatched to any gene: 12. Original analysis: Reference gene primer amplification gave nucleated cell count estimates. Assay: immunoSEQ multiplex PCR; the TCRdb copy retains only in-frame clones and omits some. The D gene and trimming were derived from the DNA, and the V and J assignments and clone size from that table. The table includes about 110,000 clones, about 75% detected once.

The chain employs TRBV4-2 and TRBJ2-1, with 10 bases identical to TRBD2. Sequenced material: peripheral blood. The sequence came from a woman in her sixties or seventies with acute or convalescent COVID-19. This CDR3 is CASSLGLADVGKFF. The CDR3 DNA reads as TGTGCCAGCAGCTTAGGACTAGCGGACGTCGGGAAGTTCTTC.